A selection of T cell receptor beta chains follows, all from one sample in a study of shared clonotypes between healthy human individuals. The table came from immunoSEQ multiplex PCR; TCRdb's copy has only in-frame clones and leaves some out. This sample has approximately 740,000 clones, with approximately 92% found just once. Material for sequencing was naive CD8+ T cells sorted from blood. These receptors were taken from a man younger than 40 in good health. CDR3s include the opening cysteine and the closing phenylalanine or tryptophan. The D gene is left open where the match is weak. Clone size appears in some rows only: once, few, many, or a class for an expanded clone.

>NA|NA|17|TRBJ1-4|TRBV9
CASSVTGLEATNEKLFF
TGTGCCAGCAGCGTAACGGGATTAGAGGCAACTAATGAAAAACTGTTTTTT
>NA|TRBD2|15|TRBJ2-2|TRBV2
CASFLAGGNTGELFF
TGTGCCAGCTTCCTAGCGGGGGGGAACACCGGGGAGCTGTTTTTT
>NA|NA|17|TRBJ2-1|TRBV27
CASSPAPPALGYNEQFF
TGTGCCAGCAGTCCCGCACCTCCAGCCCTCGGATACAATGAGCAGTTCTTC
>NA|TRBD2|15|TRBJ2-1|TRBV9
CASSPSGSLYNEQFF
TGTGCCAGCAGCCCAAGCGGGAGTCTCTACAATGAGCAGTTCTTC
>NA|TRBD1|17|TRBJ2-2|TRBV4-1
CASSRTDRGRNTGELFF
TGCGCCAGCAGCCGCACCGACAGGGGTCGAAACACCGGGGAGCTGTTTTTT
>NA|NA|14|TRBJ2-1|TRBV7-2
CASSRGTIGNEQFF
TGTGCCAGCAGCAGGGGGACTATTGGCAATGAGCAGTTCTTC
>NA|NA|13|TRBJ1-4|TRBV7-9
CASSLVQQEKLFF
TGTGCCAGCAGCTTAGTACAGCAGGAAAAACTGTTTTTT
>NA|NA|8|TRBJ2-3|TRBV3-1/TRBV3-2
CASSPKYF
TGTGCCAGCAGCCCTAAGTATTTT
>NA|TRBD2|16|TRBJ2-1|TRBV7-9
CASSYETSGANNEQFF
TGTGCCAGCAGCTATGAGACTAGCGGGGCCAACAATGAGCAGTTCTTC
>once|NA|16|TRBJ1-5|TRBV28
CASSRSRRGSNQPQHF
TGTGCCAGCAGCCGATCTCGGAGGGGGAGCAATCAGCCCCAGCATTTT
>NA|TRBD1|15|TRBJ2-7|TRBV27
CASSRHWDSFYEQYF
TGTGCCAGCAGCCGACATTGGGACAGCTTCTACGAGCAGTACTTC
>NA|NA|11|TRBJ1-2|TRBV28
CASSWGYGYTF
TGTGCCAGCAGTTGGGGGTATGGCTACACCTTC
>NA|TRBD1|17|TRBJ2-1|TRBV18
CASSPSMDRDSYNEQFF
TGTGCCAGCTCACCTTCGATGGACAGGGACTCCTACAATGAGCAGTTCTTC
>NA|NA|14|TRBJ2-2|TRBV5-1
CASMDRVSTGELFF
TGCGCCAGCATGGATCGGGTTTCCACCGGGGAGCTGTTTTTT
>NA|NA|15|TRBJ2-7|TRBV6-5
CASSVTYPSFYEQYF
TGTGCCAGCAGTGTGACATATCCATCTTTCTACGAGCAGTACTTC
>NA|NA|15|TRBJ2-5|TRBV4-1
CASSESSGKIETQYF
TGCGCCAGCAGCGAAAGTTCAGGGAAAATCGAGACCCAGTACTTC
>NA|TRBD1|16|TRBJ1-3|TRBV9
CASSPIQGATGNTIYF
TGTGCCAGCAGCCCGATACAGGGGGCTACGGGAAACACCATATATTTT
>NA|TRBD2|17|TRBJ2-3|TRBV7-9
CASSLDSSGRGTDTQYF
TGTGCCAGCAGCTTAGACTCTAGCGGGAGAGGCACAGATACGCAGTATTTT
>NA|NA|14|TRBJ2-7|TRBV7-9
CASVPGQKLHEQYF
TGTGCCAGCGTACCGGGACAAAAGCTCCACGAGCAGTACTTC
>NA|NA|13|TRBJ2-1|TRBV29-1
CSVETADFNEQFF
TGCAGCGTTGAAACAGCCGATTTTAATGAGCAGTTCTTC
>once|TRBD2|15|TRBJ2-1|TRBV7-2
CASSSGLGAYNEQFF
TGTGCCAGCAGCTCGGGACTAGGGGCCTACAATGAGCAGTTCTTC
>NA|TRBD2|13|TRBJ2-7|TRBV7-9
CASNGGSSYEQYF
TGTGCCAGCAACGGCGGGAGCTCCTACGAGCAGTACTTC
>NA|TRBD2|13|TRBJ2-1|TRBV27
CASSSGYNNEQFF
TGTGCCAGCTCTAGCGGATATAACAATGAGCAGTTCTTC
>NA|NA|14|TRBJ2-2|TRBV27
CASSWGARYGELFF
TGTGCCAGCAGTTGGGGGGCCCGGTACGGGGAGCTGTTTTTT
>NA|NA|15|TRBJ2-7|TRBV19
CASSIGGDSSYEQYF
TGTGCCAGTAGTATAGGGGGGGACAGCTCCTACGAGCAGTACTTC
>NA|TRBD2|15|TRBJ2-3|TRBV9
CASSGSGRLTDTQYF
TGTGCCAGCAGCGGAAGCGGGAGGTTGACAGATACGCAGTATTTT
>once|NA|16|TRBJ1-4|TRBV13
CASSLARRTTNEKLFF
TGTGCCAGCAGCTTAGCCCGGAGAACAACTAATGAAAAACTGTTTTTT
>NA|NA|14|TRBJ2-2|TRBV29-1
CSVEFGLSPGELFF
TGCAGCGTTGAATTCGGCCTCTCCCCCGGGGAGCTGTTTTTT
>once|NA|13|TRBJ1-1|TRBV5-4
CASSPDLNTEAFF
TGTGCCAGCAGCCCGGATTTGAACACTGAAGCTTTCTTT
>NA|NA|12|TRBJ1-2|TRBV28
CASSFRAGGYTF
TGTGCCAGCAGTTTTCGGGCGGGCGGCTACACCTTC
>NA|TRBD1|15|TRBJ1-2|TRBV18
CASSPGTGTPYGYTF
TGTGCCAGCTCCCCCGGGACAGGGACCCCCTATGGCTACACCTTC
>NA|NA|16|TRBJ2-7|TRBV14
CASSPLGDLGSYEQYF
TGTGCCAGCAGCCCCCTAGGGGACCTTGGGTCCTACGAGCAGTACTTC
>NA|NA|15|TRBJ2-1|TRBV7-9
CASSRKGASLNEQFF
TGTGCCAGCAGCAGGAAGGGCGCATCCCTCAATGAGCAGTTCTTC
>NA|NA|15|TRBJ2-1|TRBV7-2
CASSSEGSSYNEQFF
TGTGCCAGCAGCTCGGAGGGAAGCTCCTACAATGAGCAGTTCTTC
>NA|NA|15|TRBJ1-1|TRBV6-1
CASSDGEHSNTEAFF
TGTGCCAGCAGTGATGGAGAGCACTCGAACACTGAAGCTTTCTTT
>NA|TRBD1|17|TRBJ1-2|TRBV28
CASSPRDRGRGHYGYTF
TGTGCCAGCAGCCCCCGGGACAGGGGGCGAGGGCACTATGGCTACACCTTC
>NA|NA|14|TRBJ1-2|TRBV27
CASREYKDQYGYTF
TGTGCCAGCAGGGAATATAAGGACCAATATGGCTACACCTTC
>once|NA|11|TRBJ2-1|TRBV20-1
CSRGWGDEQFF
TGCAGTCGCGGGTGGGGTGATGAGCAGTTCTTC
>NA|NA|16|TRBJ1-2|TRBV4-1
CASSQVVIGENYGYTF
TGCGCCAGCAGCCAAGTAGTGATAGGGGAGAACTATGGCTACACCTTC
>NA|NA|16|TRBJ2-7|TRBV1
CTSSPPIRTNSYEQYF
TGCACCAGCAGCCCCCCTATACGGACCAACTCCTACGAGCAGTACTTC
>NA|TRBD1|16|TRBJ1-2|TRBV7-2
CASSLEGTGSNYGYTF
TGTGCCAGCAGCTTAGAGGGGACAGGATCGAACTATGGCTACACCTTC
>NA|NA|14|TRBJ2-1|TRBV29-1
CSVLRATSDNEQFF
TGCAGCGTTTTAAGAGCCACGAGTGACAATGAGCAGTTCTTC
>few|TRBD1|14|TRBJ1-4|TRBV7-9
CASSPGQTNVVEFF
TGTGCCAGCAGCCCGGGACAGACCAACGTTGTCGAGTTTTTT
>once|NA|13|TRBJ1-5|TRBV5-8
CASSWYSNQPQHF
TGTGCCAGCAGCTGGTATAGCAATCAGCCCCAGCATTTT
>NA|TRBD1|15|TRBJ1-1|TRBV19
CASSIVGTGRTEAFF
TGTGCCAGTAGTATAGTGGGGACAGGGAGGACTGAAGCTTTCTTT
>once|NA|14|TRBJ2-7|TRBV7-9
CALSNSGGVYEQYF
TGTGCCCTCAGCAATAGCGGCGGAGTTTACGAGCAGTACTTC
>many|TRBD2|14|TRBJ2-1|TRBV10-2
CASSEREAYNEQFF
TGCGCCAGCAGTGAGCGGGAGGCCTACAATGAGCAGTTCTTC
>NA|TRBD2|14|TRBJ2-1|TRBV6-1
CASPPLAGNNEQFF
TGTGCCTCGCCCCCACTAGCGGGGAACAATGAGCAGTTCTTC
>NA|TRBD2|19|TRBJ2-7|TRBV4-1
CASSHLPPSGLAGSYEQYF
TGCGCCAGCAGCCACCTTCCACCCTCCGGACTAGCGGGTTCCTACGAGCAGTACTTC
>NA|TRBD1|16|TRBJ2-7|TRBV15
CATSREILQGFYEQYF
TGTGCCACCAGCAGAGAAATACTACAGGGGTTCTACGAGCAGTACTTC
>NA|TRBD1|17|TRBJ1-4|TRBV27
CASSSQPGQGGDEKLFF
TGTGCCAGCAGTTCCCAACCGGGACAGGGGGGAGATGAAAAACTGTTTTTT
>once|NA|13|TRBJ2-1|TRBV7-9
CASSHLGSDEQFF
TGTGCCAGCAGCCACCTGGGGAGTGATGAGCAGTTCTTC
>NA|NA|13|TRBJ1-1|TRBV10-3
CAISGTEDTEAFF
TGTGCCATCAGTGGGACCGAGGACACTGAAGCTTTCTTT
>NA|TRBD1|15|TRBJ2-7|TRBV9
CASSVDGTVAYEQYF
TGTGCCAGCAGCGTAGATGGGACAGTGGCCTACGAGCAGTACTTC
>NA|NA|15|TRBJ2-7|TRBV27
CASSHIAGSSYEQYF
TGTGCCAGCAGTCACATAGCTGGGAGCTCCTACGAGCAGTACTTC